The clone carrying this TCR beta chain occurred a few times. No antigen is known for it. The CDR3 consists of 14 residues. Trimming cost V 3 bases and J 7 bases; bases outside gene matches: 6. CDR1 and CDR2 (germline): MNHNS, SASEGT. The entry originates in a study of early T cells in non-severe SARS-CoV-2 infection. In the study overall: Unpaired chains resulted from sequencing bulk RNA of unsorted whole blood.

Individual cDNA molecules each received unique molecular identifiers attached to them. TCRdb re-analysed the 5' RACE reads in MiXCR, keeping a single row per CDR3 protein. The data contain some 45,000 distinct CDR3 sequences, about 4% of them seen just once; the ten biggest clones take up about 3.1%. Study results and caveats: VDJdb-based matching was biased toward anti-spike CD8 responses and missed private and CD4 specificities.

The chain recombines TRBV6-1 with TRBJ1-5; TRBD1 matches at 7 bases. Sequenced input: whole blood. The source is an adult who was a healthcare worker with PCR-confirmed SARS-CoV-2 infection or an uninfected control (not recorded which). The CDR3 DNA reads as TGTGCCAGCAGTGACCCAGGGGGGTCCCAGCCCCAGCATTTT. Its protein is CASSDPGGSQPQHF.